This T cell receptor beta chain was profiled in a study of lymphopenia after photon versus proton radiotherapy. The study, taken as a whole, reports: Post-nadir TCR diversity decline inversely tracked overall survival among those who died. Proton therapy kept repertoires fairly stable, unlike photons, which gained effector/memory cells.

TCRdb's copy holds only in-frame clones and misses some; the assay was immunoSEQ multiplex PCR. Among over 10,000 clones listed, less than 90% were seen once. CDR3 size: 14 residues. CDR1 is LGHNT and CDR2 is FRNRAP in the germline V gene. Trimming took off 0 bases at V and 2 bases at J, with 7 bases between the two ends. On this clone: Its antigen is undetermined.

The chain links TRBV12-5 to TRBJ1-1, with unresolved D. The receptor's source is a man between 60 and 75 years old with pancreatic cancer. Sequencing was performed on peripheral blood, taken from a patient treated with photon-based radiotherapy. The CDR3 sequence is CASGLVLSNTEAFF. The CDR3 DNA sequence: TGTGCTAGTGGTTTGGTACTCTCTAACACTGAAGCTTTCTTT.